The 12 T cell receptor beta chains reported below all come from one sample, sequenced in a study of T-cell memory formation after mild COVID-19. TCRdb ran MiXCR on the 5' RACE reads and lists one entry per CDR3 protein. The table includes 410,000 or so distinct CDR3 sequences, about a quarter detected once. Sequencing was carried out using PBMCs or a T cell subset sorted from them (not recorded which). All receptors come from an adult woman who had mild COVID-19 (a few samples of this study predate the infection). Cell type and time point are not known.

The rearrangement uses TRBV7-3 and TRBJ2-3; 10 positions agree with TRBD2. Trimming took 4 bases from V and 0 from J; bases not matched to a gene: 7. This CDR3 spans 17 amino acids. CDR1 and CDR2 (germline): SGHTA, FQGTGA. This CDR3 is CASSSLAGVASTDTQYF. The CDR3 DNA reads TGTGCCAGCAGCTCCCTAGCGGGAGTCGCGAGCACAGATACGCAGTATTTT.

The chain links TRBV12-3 or TRBV12-4 to TRBJ2-3, with 11 bases that match TRBD2. The CDR3 spans 16 residues. V gave up 2 bases and J gave up 4 bases; unmatched junction bases: 5. CDR3 DNA: TGTGCCAGCAGTTTATATATAGCGGGGGGGCCAGATACGCAGTATTTT. Residues: CASSLYIAGGPDTQYF.

This clonotype was counted between two and nine times. The rearrangement links TRBV12-3 or TRBV12-4 to TRBJ2-3; TRBD2 matches at 11 bases. This CDR3 contains 15 residues. The ends lost 2 bases at V and 7 bases at J; junction bases unmatched: 5. The CDR3 nucleotides are TGTGCCAGCAGTTTATTAGCGGGAGGGCCGAATACGCAGTATTTT. As protein: CASSLLAGGPNTQYF.

The CDR3 spells CSARGGVRRDEQFF. The CDR3 nucleotides are TGCAGTGCTAGGGGGGGGGTACGAAGGGATGAGCAGTTCTTC. The chain has TRBV20-1 and TRBJ2-1; 7 bases agree with TRBD2. The CDR3 covers 14 residues. V lost 3 bases to trimming and J lost 8 bases; unmatched junction nucleotides: 10. Germline CDR1 is DFQATT and CDR2 is SNEGSKA (reference sequence).

The gene calls are TRBV4-2 and TRBJ2-1; 7 nucleotides match TRBD2. Trimming removed 3 bases from V and 7 bases from J; junction bases left unmatched: 6. This CDR3 contains 14 residues. CDR1 is LGHNA, CDR2 YNFKEQ, per germline. The CDR3 nucleotides are TGTGCCAGCAGCCACGGGAGGTCCTCGAATGAGCAGTTCTTC. Translating it yields CASSHGRSSNEQFF.

The chain recombines TRBV20-1 with TRBJ1-2; TRBD1 matches 9 bases. V shed 0 bases, J shed 2 bases, and the junction held 10 bases outside the gene matches. The germline gives CDR1 DFQATT, CDR2 SNEGSKA (reference sequence). This CDR3 spans 17 amino acids. CDR3 DNA: TGCAGTGCTAGAGACTTGGGACAGGGTTTGGCGAACTATGGCTACACCTTC. Translation gives CSARDLGQGLANYGYTF.

The chain couples TRBV5-6 to TRBJ1-1, with 7 bases lining up with TRBD1. The CDR3 totals 14 residues. Germline CDR1 SGHDT, CDR2 YYEEEE. Trimming took 4 bases from V and 3 from J; bases not matched to a gene: 6. CDR3 nucleotides: TGTGCCAGCAGCCCAGGGGGGGGGTACACTGAAGCTTTCTTT. Amino acids: CASSPGGGYTEAFF.

V and J are TRBV24-1 and TRBJ2-7; no definite D call. V dropped 3 bases and J dropped 2 bases, with 10 bases sitting between them. This CDR3 region has 14 residues. The germline V gene encodes CDR1 KGHDR and CDR2 SFDVKD. In nucleotides, the CDR3 is TGTGCCACCAGTGATGAGACAAGACCCTACGAGCAGTACTTC. This gives the protein CATSDETRPYEQYF.

The V gene is TRBV29-1, the J gene TRBJ2-7, with TRBD1 as a possible D gene (6 bases). CDR3 size: 15 residues. With 7 bases removed from V and 8 bases from J, the gap between germline ends came to 27 bases. Looked up from germline, CDR1 is SQVTM and CDR2 is ANQGSEA. The chain's CDR3 is CSAREGVDLVSKQYF. Here the CDR3 DNA reads TGCAGCGCCAGAGAGGGGGTAGACCTGGTGAGCAAGCAGTACTTC.

This clonotype was counted a single time. V gene TRBV25-1 combines with J gene TRBJ1-2; D is uncertain. The CDR3 sequence is 11 residues long. Trimming took off 6 bases at V and 7 bases at J, with 9 bases between the two ends. Germline lookup yields CDR1 MGHDK and CDR2 SYGVNS. Here the CDR3 DNA reads TGTGCCAGCAGAGTGGCGGGTGGCTACACCTTC. The encoded protein is CASRVAGGYTF.

This clonotype appeared many times. The genes are TRBV7-6 and TRBJ2-1, with a tentative D call TRBD1 (6 bases). With 4 bases removed from V and 10 bases from J, the gap between germline ends came to 17 bases. CDR1 is SGHVS, CDR2 FNYEAQ, per germline. This CDR3 is built from 14 residues. CDR3 DNA: TGTGCCAGCAGCTACGGACAGCCTGGTTTGGAGCAGTTCTTC. This gives the protein CASSYGQPGLEQFF.

The chain recombines TRBV7-9 with TRBJ2-7; 9 bases match TRBD2. The CDR3 extends over 15 amino acids. The junction had 9 bases not matched to a gene; V was cut back by 5 bases and J by 4 bases. The germline gives CDR1 SEHNR, CDR2 FQNEAQ (reference sequence). CDR3 in amino acids: CASSHARSGRYEQYF. The CDR3 nucleotides are TGTGCCAGCAGCCATGCGAGGAGCGGGAGGTACGAGCAGTACTTC.